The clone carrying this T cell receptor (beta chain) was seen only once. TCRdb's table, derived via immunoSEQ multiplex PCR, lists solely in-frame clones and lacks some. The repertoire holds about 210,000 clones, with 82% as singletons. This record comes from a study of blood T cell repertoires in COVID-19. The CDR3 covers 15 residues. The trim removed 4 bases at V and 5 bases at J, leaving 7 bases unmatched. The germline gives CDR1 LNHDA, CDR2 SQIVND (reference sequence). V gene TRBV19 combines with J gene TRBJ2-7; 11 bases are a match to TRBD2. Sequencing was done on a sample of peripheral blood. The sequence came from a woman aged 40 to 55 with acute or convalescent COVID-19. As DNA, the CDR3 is TGTGCCAGTAGTAACCTAGCGGGAGGTTCCCACGAGCAGTACTTC. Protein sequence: CASSNLAGGSHEQYF.